The next 20 T cell receptor beta chains were all read from a single sample in a study of T cell responses to AZD1222 COVID-19 vaccine. Using immunoSEQ multiplex PCR, the repertoire was profiled, and TCRdb retains in-frame clones only, with some absent. This sample has 130,000 or so clones, with about 82% found just once. This sample comprised peripheral blood, obtained on day 0 of AZD1222 vaccination. These receptors all stem from an adult in good health.

The V call is TRBV2, the J call TRBJ2-1, with 11 bases aligning to TRBD2. The CDR3 is 17 amino acids. J gave up 2 bases and V 2 bases, and 5 bases lay outside the gene matches. The V gene's germline CDR1 is SNHLY and CDR2 FYNNEI. Here the CDR3 reads CASSEKVGLAAYNEQFF. The CDR3 DNA sequence: TGTGCCAGCAGTGAAAAAGTGGGACTAGCGGCCTACAATGAGCAGTTCTTC.

V gene TRBV3-1 (or the pseudogene TRBV3-2) combines with J gene TRBJ2-3; D remains ambiguous. The CDR3 length is 14 residues. Trimming removed 6 bases from V and 2 bases from J, with 12 bases in between. Germline CDR1 reads LGHDT; CDR2 reads YNNKEL (reference sequence). The CDR3 coding sequence is TGTGCCAGCAGTCGGTACGAACTCACAGATACGCAGTATTTT. Translating gives CASSRYELTDTQYF.

This clone was counted only a few times. The rearrangement uses TRBV6-5 and TRBJ2-1; D gene unclear. Trimming took off 11 bases at V and 4 bases at J, with 12 bases between the two ends. Germline-derived CDR1 and CDR2 are MNHEY and SVGAGI. CDR3 size: 12 residues. In DNA form, the CDR3 reads TGTGCCGCGGCGTGGGGATACAATGAGCAGTTCTTC. Its translation is CAAAWGYNEQFF.

This chain links TRBV18 with TRBJ2-5; D is unclear. V was pared by 3 bases and J by 5 bases, with 13 bases between. CDR3 length: 14 amino acids. Germline-derived CDR1 and CDR2 are KGHSH and LQKENI. CDR3 nucleotides: TGTGCCAGCTCACCCCCGTGGTTGGGGGAGACCCAGTACTTC. Its protein product is CASSPPWLGETQYF.

The V call is TRBV18, the J call TRBJ2-3; 7 nucleotides line up with TRBD1. The J segment lost 1 base and the V segment lost 1 base, leaving 5 bases of the junction unmatched. CDR3 length equals 16 residues. Per the germline V gene, CDR1 is KGHSH and CDR2 is LQKENI. The DNA for the CDR3 is TGTGCCAGCTCACCACGGAATCAGGGGGGCACAGATACGCAGTATTTT. Residues: CASSPRNQGGTDTQYF.

The rearrangement uses TRBV2 and TRBJ2-5; 13 nucleotides match TRBD2. The CDR3 is 15 amino acids. Germline trimming cut 6 bases from V and 5 bases from J; bases unmatched to any gene: 6. Looked up from germline, CDR1 is SNHLY and CDR2 is FYNNEI. Here the CDR3 DNA reads TGTGCCAGCAGATGGACTAGCGGGAGACACGAGACCCAGTACTTC. It encodes CASRWTSGRHETQYF.

This rearrangement joins TRBV15 to TRBJ2-5, with TRBD1 identical over 7 bases. Germline CDR1 is LNHNV and CDR2 is YYDKDF (reference sequence). J was trimmed by 4 bases and V by 4 bases; bases with no gene match: 3. This CDR3 has 13 amino acids. The CDR3 DNA reads TGTGCCACCAGCACGACAGGGAGAGAGACCCAGTACTTC. Its translation: CATSTTGRETQYF.

The V gene is TRBV7-2, the J gene TRBJ2-7; 8 bases line up with TRBD1. J was trimmed by 1 base and V by 6 bases; bases with no gene match: 11. Per germline, CDR1 SGHTA and CDR2 FQGNSA. This CDR3 contains 16 residues. This CDR3 is CASSFGIGQGSYEQYF. In DNA, the CDR3 is TGTGCCAGCAGTTTTGGGATCGGACAGGGTTCCTACGAGCAGTACTTC.

This clone was counted between two and nine times. V is TRBV7-9 and J is TRBJ1-1; weak D call: TRBD1 (6 bases). This CDR3 has 17 residues. V gave up 1 base and J gave up 2 bases, with 17 bases separating them. From germline, CDR1 is SEHNR and CDR2 FQNEAQ (reference sequence). CDR3 sequence (DNA): TGTGCCAGCAGCTTAGTGGACAGATCGGGTCCCAACACTGAAGCTTTCTTT. Translated, it gives CASSLVDRSGPNTEAFF.

About this clone itself: This CDR3 is also generated by other DNA sequences in the sample. The V gene is TRBV4-1, the J gene TRBJ1-1; D remains ambiguous. The CDR3 loop spans 14 amino acids. Trimming left V 0 bases short and J 0 bases short, with 5 bases between. Per the germline V gene, CDR1 is MGHRA and CDR2 is YSYEKL. DNA for the CDR3: TGCGCCAGCAGCCAAGATCTGGTGAACACTGAAGCTTTCTTT. As protein: CASSQDLVNTEAFF.

This rearrangement joins TRBV5-1 to TRBJ2-3; D gene ambiguous. CDR3 length equals 15 residues. Trimming took off 0 bases at V and 1 base at J, with 9 bases between the two ends. CDR1 is SGHRS and CDR2 is YFSETQ in the germline V gene. The chain's CDR3 is CASSLGSGGTDTQYF. The CDR3 DNA sequence: TGCGCCAGCAGCTTGGGTTCGGGTGGCACAGATACGCAGTATTTT.

This chain connects TRBV5-6 to TRBJ1-1, with TRBD1 as a possible D gene (5 bases). Per germline, CDR1 SGHDT and CDR2 YYEEEE. The CDR3 totals 13 residues. Trimming took 5 bases from V and 3 from J, leaving 11 bases between them. The CDR3 nucleotides read TGTGCCAGCAGGCAGGGCAGGGACACTGAAGCTTTCTTT. It yields the protein CASRQGRDTEAFF.

The V gene is TRBV27, the J gene TRBJ2-3; a weak D match, TRBD1 (5 bases). Germline CDR1 is MNHEY and CDR2 is SMNVEV (reference sequence). The CDR3 totals 15 residues. Between the trimmed V and J ends, which lost 5 bases and 4 bases, there was a span of 16 bases. For the CDR3, the DNA is TGTGCCAGCAGTGGGGCCGAAGGATGGTCAGATACGCAGTATTTT. Translated, it gives CASSGAEGWSDTQYF.

This chain uses TRBV2 with TRBJ1-6; D uncertain. Per germline, CDR1 SNHLY and CDR2 FYNNEI. This CDR3 comprises 15 residues. V was trimmed by 7 bases and J by 4 bases, leaving 14 bases between them. The CDR3 spells CASTRMGLYNSPLHF. The CDR3, as DNA: TGTGCCAGCACACGAATGGGGTTATATAATTCACCCCTCCACTTT.

The chain has TRBV27 and TRBJ2-3; possibly TRBD1 for D (5 bases). This CDR3 has 15 amino acids. V shed 9 bases and J shed 2 bases, with 18 bases lying between them. Germline V lookup: CDR1 MNHEY, CDR2 SMNVEV (reference sequence). The CDR3 is CASGRQSFSTDTQYF. The DNA for the CDR3 is TGTGCCAGTGGGCGACAGTCCTTTTCCACAGATACGCAGTATTTT.

The chain employs TRBV11-2 and TRBJ1-1; D gene unclear. Trimming pared 5 bases from V and 0 bases from J, leaving 16 bases between. The germline V gene encodes CDR1 SGHAT and CDR2 FQNNGV. The CDR3 sequence is 16 residues long. The DNA of the CDR3 is TGTGCCAGCAGCCCCAAAATAGGGATAGTGAACACTGAAGCTTTCTTT. Translation: CASSPKIGIVNTEAFF.

Details on this clone: Other DNA sequences from this sample encode an identical CDR3 as well. The genes are TRBV4-3 and TRBJ1-1, with D unresolved. The ends were cut back, 1 base at V and 1 base at J, with 1 base in the middle. Germline V gene data show CDR1 as LGHNA and CDR2 as YSLEER. This CDR3 comprises 12 residues. The CDR3 region is CASSQGNTEAFF. The CDR3 region has the DNA TGCGCCAGCAGCCAAGGGAACACTGAAGCTTTCTTT.

The chain employs TRBV4-2 and TRBJ1-3; unclear D gene. The germline gives CDR1 LGHNA, CDR2 YNFKEQ. This CDR3 has 16 amino acids. Trimming shortened V by 0 bases and J by 0 bases, and 9 bases separated the two germline ends. CDR3: CASSQDLGRSGNTIYF. CDR3 bases: TGTGCCAGCAGCCAAGATTTGGGCCGCTCTGGAAACACCATATATTTT.

V gene TRBV2 combines with J gene TRBJ2-2; the D gene could be TRBD1 or TRBD2 (6 bases each). The CDR3 consists of 12 residues. The V end lost 5 bases, the J end lost 7 bases, and 8 bases lay between the germline ends. Per the germline V gene, CDR1 is SNHLY and CDR2 is FYNNEI. The CDR3 region is CASSRGVGELFF. The CDR3 region has the DNA TGTGCCAGCAGTAGGGGGGTCGGGGAGCTGTTTTTT.

This chain joins TRBV6-5 and TRBJ2-7; perhaps TRBD2 as D (6 bases). This CDR3 spans 14 amino acids. The V end was cut by 2 bases, the J end by 7 bases, with 15 bases between. Germline-derived CDR1 and CDR2 are MNHEY and SVGAGI. The CDR3 nucleotides read TGTGCCAGCAGTTACAGTTCGGGGGAATTTGAGCAGTACTTC. Translating it yields CASSYSSGEFEQYF.